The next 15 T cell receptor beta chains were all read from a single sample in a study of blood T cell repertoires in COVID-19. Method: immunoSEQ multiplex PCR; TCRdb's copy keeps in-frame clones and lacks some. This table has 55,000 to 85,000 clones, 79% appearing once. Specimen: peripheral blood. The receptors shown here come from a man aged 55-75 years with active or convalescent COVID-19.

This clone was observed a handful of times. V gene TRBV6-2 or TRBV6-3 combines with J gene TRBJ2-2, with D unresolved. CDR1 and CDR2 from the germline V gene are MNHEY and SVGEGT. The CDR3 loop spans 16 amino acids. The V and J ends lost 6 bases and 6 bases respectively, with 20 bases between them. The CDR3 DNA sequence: TGTGCCAGCAGACCTTTATTTAGCCCCAACCCCGGGGAGCTGTTTTTT. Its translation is CASRPLFSPNPGELFF.

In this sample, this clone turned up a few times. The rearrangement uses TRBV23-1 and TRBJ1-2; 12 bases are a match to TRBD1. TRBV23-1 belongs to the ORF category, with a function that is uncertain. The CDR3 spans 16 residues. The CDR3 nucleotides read TGCCCCCGCAGTCGACCCGGGACAGGGGGCTACTATGGCTACACCTTC. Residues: CPRSRPGTGGYYGYTF.

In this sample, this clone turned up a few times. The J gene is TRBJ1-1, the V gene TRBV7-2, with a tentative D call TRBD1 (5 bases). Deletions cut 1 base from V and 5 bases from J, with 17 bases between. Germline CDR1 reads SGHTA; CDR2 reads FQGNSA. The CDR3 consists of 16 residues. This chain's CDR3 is CASSLDGPGHVTEAFF. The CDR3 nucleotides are TGTGCCAGCAGCTTAGATGGGCCAGGGCATGTTACTGAAGCTTTCTTT.

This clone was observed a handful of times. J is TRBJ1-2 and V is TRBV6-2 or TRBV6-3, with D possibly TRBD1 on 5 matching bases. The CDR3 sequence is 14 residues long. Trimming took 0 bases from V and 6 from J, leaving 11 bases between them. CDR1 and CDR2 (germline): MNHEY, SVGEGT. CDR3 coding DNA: TGTGCCAGCAGTTACTCGCCGGTCAGGGATGGCTACACCTTC. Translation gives CASSYSPVRDGYTF.

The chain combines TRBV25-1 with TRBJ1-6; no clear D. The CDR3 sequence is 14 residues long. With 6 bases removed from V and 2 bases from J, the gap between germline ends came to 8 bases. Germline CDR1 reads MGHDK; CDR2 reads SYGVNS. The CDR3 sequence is CASRRGAYNSPLHF. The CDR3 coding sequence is TGTGCCAGCAGGCGCGGGGCCTATAATTCACCCCTCCACTTT.

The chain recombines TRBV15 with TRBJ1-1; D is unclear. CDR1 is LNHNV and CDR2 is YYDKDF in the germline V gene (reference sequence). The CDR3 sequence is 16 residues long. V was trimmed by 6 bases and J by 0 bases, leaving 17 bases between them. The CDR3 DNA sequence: TGTGCCACCAGTACGGGTCCCCTCTCAATGAACACTGAAGCTTTCTTT. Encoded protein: CATSTGPLSMNTEAFF.

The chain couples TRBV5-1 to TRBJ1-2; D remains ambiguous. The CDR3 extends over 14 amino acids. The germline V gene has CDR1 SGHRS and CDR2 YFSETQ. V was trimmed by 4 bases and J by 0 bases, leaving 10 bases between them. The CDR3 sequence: CASSPWGANYGYTF. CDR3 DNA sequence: TGCGCCAGCAGCCCCTGGGGAGCTAACTATGGCTACACCTTC. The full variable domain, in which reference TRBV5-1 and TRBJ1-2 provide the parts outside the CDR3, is KAGVTQTPRYLIKTRGQQVTLSCSPISGHRSVSWYQQTPGQGLQFLFEYFSETQRNKGNFPGRFSGRQFSNSRSEMNVSTLELGDSALYLCASSPWGANYGYTFGSGTRLTVV.

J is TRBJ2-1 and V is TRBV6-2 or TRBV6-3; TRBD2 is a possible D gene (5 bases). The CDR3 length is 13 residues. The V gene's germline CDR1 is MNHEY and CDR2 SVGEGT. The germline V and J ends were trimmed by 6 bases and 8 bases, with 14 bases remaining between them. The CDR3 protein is CASSPILGDEQFF. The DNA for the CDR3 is TGTGCCAGCAGCCCCATCCTCGGGGATGAGCAGTTCTTC.

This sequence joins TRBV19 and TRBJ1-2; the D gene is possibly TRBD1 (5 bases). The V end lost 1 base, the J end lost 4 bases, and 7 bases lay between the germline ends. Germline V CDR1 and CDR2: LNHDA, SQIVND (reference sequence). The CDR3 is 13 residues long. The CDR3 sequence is CASSIGQIYGYTF. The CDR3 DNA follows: TGTGCCAGTAGTATAGGACAGATCTATGGCTACACCTTC.

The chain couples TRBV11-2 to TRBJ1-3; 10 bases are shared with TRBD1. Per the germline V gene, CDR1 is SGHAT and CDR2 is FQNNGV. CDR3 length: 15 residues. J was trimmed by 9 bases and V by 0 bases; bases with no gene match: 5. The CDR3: CASSLDRDRGVTIYF. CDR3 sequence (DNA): TGTGCCAGCAGCTTAGATCGGGACAGGGGAGTCACCATATATTTT.

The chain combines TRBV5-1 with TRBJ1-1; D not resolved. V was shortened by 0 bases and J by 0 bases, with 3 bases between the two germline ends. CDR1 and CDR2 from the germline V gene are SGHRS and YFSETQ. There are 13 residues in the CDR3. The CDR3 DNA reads TGCGCCAGCAGCTTGGGAGTGAACACTGAAGCTTTCTTT. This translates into CASSLGVNTEAFF.

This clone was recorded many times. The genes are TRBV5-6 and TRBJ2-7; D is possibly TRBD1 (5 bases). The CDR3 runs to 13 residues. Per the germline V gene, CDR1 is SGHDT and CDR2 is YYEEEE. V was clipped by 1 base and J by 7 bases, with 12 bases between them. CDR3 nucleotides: TGTGCCAGCAGCTTGTCGCAGGGCAGAGAGCAGTACTTC. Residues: CASSLSQGREQYF.

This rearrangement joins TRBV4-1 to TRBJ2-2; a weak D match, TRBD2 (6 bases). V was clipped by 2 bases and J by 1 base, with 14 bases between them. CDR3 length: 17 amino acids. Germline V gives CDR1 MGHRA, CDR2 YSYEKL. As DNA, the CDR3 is TGCGCCAGCAGCCAAAAGGCGGGGTCGGGGAACACCGGGGAGCTGTTTTTT. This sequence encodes CASSQKAGSGNTGELFF.

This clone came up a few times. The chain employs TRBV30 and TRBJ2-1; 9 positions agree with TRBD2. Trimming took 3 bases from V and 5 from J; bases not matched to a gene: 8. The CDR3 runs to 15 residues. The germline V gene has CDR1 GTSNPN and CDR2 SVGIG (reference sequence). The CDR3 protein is CAWSGGGAVNNEQFF. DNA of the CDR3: TGTGCCTGGAGCGGCGGGGGGGCGGTAAACAATGAGCAGTTCTTC.

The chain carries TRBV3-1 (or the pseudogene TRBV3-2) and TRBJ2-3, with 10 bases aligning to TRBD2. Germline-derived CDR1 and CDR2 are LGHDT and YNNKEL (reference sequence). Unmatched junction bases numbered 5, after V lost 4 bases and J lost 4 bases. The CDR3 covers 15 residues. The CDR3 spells CASSLRTSGSDTQYF. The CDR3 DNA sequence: TGTGCCAGCAGCCTAAGGACTAGCGGATCAGATACGCAGTATTTT.